The clone carrying this T cell receptor (beta chain) was detected ten times or more. Its cognate antigen is unknown. Trimming took 5 bases from V and 5 from J, leaving 13 bases between them. The CDR3 covers 14 residues. The V gene's germline CDR1 is MNHEY and CDR2 SMNVEV (reference sequence). Aged 18 to 65, the patients had hyperthyroidism that was newly diagnosed and had lasted under 2 months. Researchers amplified the TCR beta CDR3 regions from RNA transcripts. An initial round of RT-PCR targeting the TCR CDR3 relied on the HTBI primer set. One entry per CDR3 protein, called by TCRdb with MiXCR from the multiplex PCR reads. The sample includes hundreds of thousands of distinct CDR3 sequences, about 14% seen only once; the top ten take roughly 10%. The entry originates in a study of T cells in Graves' hyperthyroidism and ophthalmopathy. Study overall: It was at initial diagnosis, before any treatment, that peripheral blood was collected. Study outcomes and limitations: In the blood, most expanded thyroid clonotypes above 0.001 appeared as well.

This clonotype originated in a woman between 18 and 29 years old with Graves' hyperthyroidism. The specimen sequenced was blood. V usage is TRBV27 and J usage is TRBJ2-1; TRBD1 is a possible D gene (5 bases). CDR3 region: CASSDRLPDNEQFF. CDR3 sequence (DNA): TGTGCCAGCAGTGACAGACTCCCAGACAATGAGCAGTTCTTC.